These T cell receptor beta chains were read from a single sample in a study of T cells in Graves' hyperthyroidism and ophthalmopathy. Each CDR3 protein is one row after TCRdb ran MiXCR on the multiplex PCR reads. The repertoire holds roughly 240,000 distinct CDR3 sequences, with roughly 15% as singletons. The sample taken for sequencing was blood. These receptors all stem from a woman aged 18-30 years with Graves' ophthalmopathy. The CDR3 runs from the conserved cysteine through the conserved F or W. D genes are given only for firm matches. The size field is filled for only some rows; it gives once, few, many or a size class.

>TRBD2|TRBV5-6|TRBJ2-4|few
TGCGCCAGCAGCCAAGAAAATAGCGGGAGCTCAAACATTCAGTACTTC
CASSQENSGSSNIQYF
>TRBD2|TRBV7-2|TRBJ2-1|many
TGTGCCAGCAGCTTAGTTCAAGCGGGAGTCGGCAATGAGCAGTTCTTC
CASSLVQAGVGNEQFF
>TRBD1|TRBV29-1|TRBJ1-2|-
TGCAGCGTTGACGGGTCGGGACAGGGGATGAGCTATGGCTACACCTTC
CSVDGSGQGMSYGYTF
>TRBD2|TRBV20-1|TRBJ2-1|many
TGCAGTGCTCCCCGCCCACTAGCGGGAGGCGGTAATGAGCAGTTCTTC
CSAPRPLAGGGNEQFF
>-|TRBV27|TRBJ2-5|many
TGTGCCAGCAGTTTGACTTACAAGGAAGAGACCCAGTACTTC
CASSLTYKEETQYF
>-|TRBV7-9|TRBJ1-1|many
TGTGCCAGCAGCTTGCGGGGCTGGGACACTGAAGCTTTCTTT
CASSLRGWDTEAFF
>-|TRBV4-1|TRBJ1-1|many
TGCGCCAGCAGCCAGCGGTCGGCAAGCACTGAAGCTTTCTTT
CASSQRSASTEAFF
>-|TRBV4-1|TRBJ2-3|many
TGCGCCAGCAGCCAAGTACACACCGGAACCCGCACAGATACGCAGTATTTT
CASSQVHTGTRTDTQYF
>TRBD2|TRBV6-2/TRBV6-3|TRBJ2-1|many
TGTGCCAGCTACCGACTAGCGGGAGTCTTGAATGAGCAGTTCTTC
CASYRLAGVLNEQFF
>-|TRBV4-1|TRBJ2-7|many
TGCGCCAGCAGCCAAGTAGGGTTCTTCTACGAGCAGTACTTC
CASSQVGFFYEQYF
>-|TRBV6-2/TRBV6-3|TRBJ2-1|many
TGTGCCAGCAGTCAACCGGGGTCCTACAATGAGCAGTTCTTC
CASSQPGSYNEQFF
>TRBD1|TRBV7-8|TRBJ1-5|many
TGTGCCAGCAGCTTCTCTTGGACAGGGGCCGAGGAACAGCCCCAGCATTTT
CASSFSWTGAEEQPQHF
>-|TRBV4-1|TRBJ1-3|-
TGCGCCAGCAGCCAAGTGGGGGCAGGTGACAACACCATATATTTT
CASSQVGAGDNTIYF
>TRBD1|TRBV20-1|TRBJ1-2|few
TGCAGTGCTAGAGATCTAGACAGGGGAAACTATGGCTACACCTTC
CSARDLDRGNYGYTF
>TRBD2|TRBV7-6|TRBJ2-2|many
TGTGCCAGCAGCTTATTTGCTAGCGGGGGAACTAACACCGGGGAGCTGTTTTTT
CASSLFASGGTNTGELFF
>TRBD1|TRBV11-2|TRBJ2-2|many
TGTGCCAGCAGCTTTCTCCCGGGACAGGGTTCCGCGAACACCGGGGAGCTGTTTTTT
CASSFLPGQGSANTGELFF
>TRBD2|TRBV27|TRBJ2-7|few
TGTGCCAGCAGTCGGCGACAGGAGTCCGGCCTAGCGGGCGTCTACGAGCAGTACTTC
CASSRRQESGLAGVYEQYF
>-|TRBV18|TRBJ1-5|many
TGTGCCAGCCGAAGGACTCAAGAGGAGCCCCAGCATTTT
CASRRTQEEPQHF
>-|TRBV6-1|TRBJ1-5|many
TGTGCCAGCAGTCTGGGGCAAAACAATCAGCCCCAGCATTTT
CASSLGQNNQPQHF
>-|TRBV18|TRBJ1-4|many
TGTGCCAGCTCACCACCTCACGGTGCAACTAATGAAAAACTGTTTTTT
CASSPPHGATNEKLFF
>TRBD2|TRBV7-9|TRBJ2-1|many
TGTGCCAGCAGCGTCGGGACTAGCGGGAGGAAAACCTACAATGAGCAGTTCTTC
CASSVGTSGRKTYNEQFF
>-|TRBV30|TRBJ1-6|many
TGTGCCTGGAGTGTGCCAGCACAAAATAATTCACCCCTCCACTTT
CAWSVPAQNNSPLHF
>-|TRBV20-1|TRBJ1-2|many
TGCAGTGCTAGGCGCGACAGACCCGTAAGCTATGGCTACACCTTC
CSARRDRPVSYGYTF
>-|TRBV6-1|TRBJ1-5|few
TGTGCCAGCGGGGACGTGACAGGTAGGAGTCAGCCCCGGCATTTT
CASGDVTGRSQPRHF
>-|TRBV28|TRBJ2-7|many
TGTGCCAGCAGTTTATGGCACAACCTAGGGGCCTACGAGCAGTACTTC
CASSLWHNLGAYEQYF